These T cell receptor beta chains were read from a single sample in a study of T cell repertoires in cytomegalovirus infection. TCRdb redid the calling of the reads with MiXCR, one entry per CDR3 protein. Of about 300,000 distinct CDR3 sequences listed, about 9.1% were seen once; the top ten hold approximately 2.4%. The sequenced sample was PBMCs. These receptor sequences come from a human donor in good health (CMV status not recorded). Some clones in this sample may be carry-over from other donors' samples. Both conserved end residues are part of each CDR3. The order of the fields is J gene, clone size, V gene, D gene, CDR3 DNA, CDR3 protein. The D gene is left open where the match is weak. Clone size, where shown, is once, few, many, or a class for clones that have expanded.

J: TRBJ1-5; size: many; V: TRBV20-1; D: TRBD1; DNA: TGCAGTGCCCTCAGGGGGGCTGGCAATCAGCCCCAGCATTTT; CDR3: CSALRGAGNQPQHF
J: TRBJ2-1; size: NA; V: TRBV7-3; D: NA; DNA: TGTGCCAGCAGCCCGATGAGGGGAACACACAATGAGCAGTTCTTC; CDR3: CASSPMRGTHNEQFF
J: TRBJ1-5; size: many; V: TRBV7-8; D: NA; DNA: TGTGCCAGCAGCCAAGGTCCGGCACAGGGTCCTCAGCCCCAGCATTTT; CDR3: CASSQGPAQGPQPQHF
J: TRBJ2-1; size: many; V: TRBV7-2; D: NA; DNA: TGTGCCAGCAGCTTAATCGCGGGGGCGGGGAATGAGCAGTTCTTC; CDR3: CASSLIAGAGNEQFF
J: TRBJ2-6; size: many; V: TRBV6-5; D: NA; DNA: TGTGCCAGCAGTTTCCAGGGGACGGCTGGGGCCAACGTCCTGACTTTC; CDR3: CASSFQGTAGANVLTF
J: TRBJ1-1; size: many; V: TRBV11-3; D: NA; DNA: TGTGCCAGCAGCTCCCATAGGGGGGCGGGTGAAGCTTTCTTT; CDR3: CASSSHRGAGEAFF
J: TRBJ1-1; size: NA; V: TRBV3-1; D: NA; DNA: TGTGCCAGCAGCCGGGGGGGTAGATTGAACACTGAAGCTTTCTTT; CDR3: CASSRGGRLNTEAFF
J: TRBJ2-1; size: few; V: TRBV5-1; D: NA; DNA: TGCGCCAGCACCCTCCAGGGGACACCTTACAATGAGCAGTTCTTC; CDR3: CASTLQGTPYNEQFF
J: TRBJ1-2; size: many; V: TRBV20-1; D: TRBD1; DNA: TGCAGTGCTCTGGGCGCCTTGCAGGGGGTTGACTATGGCTACACCTTC; CDR3: CSALGALQGVDYGYTF
J: TRBJ1-1; size: many; V: TRBV14; D: TRBD1; DNA: TGTGCCAGCCGTCGACAGGGATTGGCTGAAGCTTTCTTT; CDR3: CASRRQGLAEAFF
J: TRBJ1-6; size: NA; V: TRBV28; D: NA; DNA: TGTGCCAGCAGATTTATCGGGACATCGTCACCCCTCCACTTT; CDR3: CASRFIGTSSPLHF
J: TRBJ2-5; size: many; V: TRBV7-6; D: NA; DNA: TGTGCCAGCAGCTCTCCGGAGGGGTTGGAGACCCAGTACTTC; CDR3: CASSSPEGLETQYF
J: TRBJ1-6; size: many; V: TRBV7-8; D: TRBD1; DNA: TGTGCCAGCAGCGTCGACAGGGGGGGTAATTCACCCCTCCACTTT; CDR3: CASSVDRGGNSPLHF
J: TRBJ2-7; size: many; V: TRBV7-2; D: TRBD2; DNA: TGTGCCAGCAGCCCTAGCGGGGGGCCCTACGAGCAGTACTTC; CDR3: CASSPSGGPYEQYF
J: TRBJ2-1; size: once; V: TRBV20-1; D: NA; DNA: TGCAGTGCTAGAGAAAGAAGAGGCAGCCTTAGGGGCAATGAGCAGTTCTTC; CDR3: CSARERRGSLRGNEQFF
J: TRBJ1-1; size: many; V: TRBV7-2; D: NA; DNA: TGTGCCAGCAGCTTGGGTGGGGCCACTGAAGCTTTCTTT; CDR3: CASSLGGATEAFF
J: TRBJ1-5; size: many; V: TRBV6-2/TRBV6-3; D: NA; DNA: TGTGCCAGCAATGGACAGCCCTATCAGCCCCAGCATTTT; CDR3: CASNGQPYQPQHF
J: TRBJ1-6; size: NA; V: TRBV3-1; D: NA; DNA: TGTACCAGCAGCCAAGTGGACGGTGGAGGATCACCCCTCCACTTT; CDR3: CTSSQVDGGGSPLHF
J: TRBJ2-2; size: many; V: TRBV12-3/TRBV12-4; D: TRBD1; DNA: TGTGCCAGCAGCCCCGGACAGGGGGGGAACACCGGGGAGCTGTTTTTT; CDR3: CASSPGQGGNTGELFF
J: TRBJ2-2; size: NA; V: TRBV29-1; D: NA; DNA: TGCAGCGCCTATGGGGGGCTTAACACCGGGGAGCTGTTTTTT; CDR3: CSAYGGLNTGELFF
J: TRBJ2-1; size: many; V: TRBV7-2; D: NA; DNA: TGTGCCAGCAGCTTGAGACAGCCGATCCTCATTTCCTACAATGAGCAGTTCTTC; CDR3: CASSLRQPILISYNEQFF
J: TRBJ1-2; size: many; V: TRBV10-3; D: NA; DNA: TGTGCCATCAGTGTGACGGAAGGGATCTATGGCTACACCTTC; CDR3: CAISVTEGIYGYTF
J: TRBJ2-1; size: many; V: TRBV6-2/TRBV6-3; D: NA; DNA: TGTGCCAGCAGTTACTCGAGGCAATTGAGCTCCTACAATGAGCAGTTCTTC; CDR3: CASSYSRQLSSYNEQFF
J: TRBJ1-5; size: many; V: TRBV5-4; D: NA; DNA: TGTGCCAGCAGCTGGGGGGGGCTGGATCAGCCCCAGCATTTT; CDR3: CASSWGGLDQPQHF
J: TRBJ2-7; size: few; V: TRBV29-1; D: TRBD1; DNA: TGCAGCGTTGAAGATTTTGACAGGGGCTACGAGCAGTACTTC; CDR3: CSVEDFDRGYEQYF
J: TRBJ2-5; size: NA; V: TRBV3-1; D: TRBD2; DNA: TGTGCCAGTAGCCAAGGACTAGCGGGGGGGAACCAAGAGACCCAGTACTTC; CDR3: CASSQGLAGGNQETQYF
J: TRBJ2-3; size: many; V: TRBV11-3; D: TRBD2; DNA: TGTGCCAGCAGCTCCAGGACTAGCGGGGGTATAGATACGCAGTATTTT; CDR3: CASSSRTSGGIDTQYF
J: TRBJ1-5; size: few; V: TRBV10-3; D: NA; DNA: TGTGCCATCAGTGAAGGAGGGAATCAGCCCCAGCATTTT; CDR3: CAISEGGNQPQHF
J: TRBJ2-7; size: many; V: TRBV7-2; D: NA; DNA: TGTGCCAGCAGCCTATTGGACAGACCGTACGAGCAGTACTTC; CDR3: CASSLLDRPYEQYF
J: TRBJ2-5; size: many; V: TRBV12-3/TRBV12-4; D: NA; DNA: TGTGCCAGCAGTTTAGGTAGCGGTTGGGAGACCCAGTACTTC; CDR3: CASSLGSGWETQYF
J: TRBJ2-3; size: NA; V: TRBV3-1; D: NA; DNA: TGTGCCAGCAGCCAAGACCCCACGGGCACAGATACGCAGTATTTT; CDR3: CASSQDPTGTDTQYF
J: TRBJ1-1; size: few; V: TRBV7-3; D: TRBD1; DNA: TGTGCCAGCAGCTTAACAAGGGGGCGCGTATCTGAAGCTTTCTTT; CDR3: CASSLTRGRVSEAFF
J: TRBJ2-3; size: many; V: TRBV7-2; D: TRBD2; DNA: TGTGCCAGCAGCTTAGAGCCAGCGGGGGGAACAGATACGCAGTATTTT; CDR3: CASSLEPAGGTDTQYF
J: TRBJ2-1; size: many; V: TRBV18; D: NA; DNA: TGTGCCAGCTCACCACCGATACTAGCCCTAACCTACAATGAGCAGTTCTTC; CDR3: CASSPPILALTYNEQFF
J: TRBJ2-1; size: many; V: TRBV14; D: NA; DNA: TGTGCCAGCAGCCAAGAAACTAGTATGATTGAGCAGTTCTTC; CDR3: CASSQETSMIEQFF
J: TRBJ1-2; size: many; V: TRBV5-6; D: NA; DNA: TGTGCCAGCAGCTTGGTACGGCGAACGGGGGAAGTGGATGGCTACACCTTC; CDR3: CASSLVRRTGEVDGYTF
J: TRBJ2-5; size: many; V: TRBV7-8; D: NA; DNA: TGTGCCAGCAGCTTTCGGGATTTCCAAGAGACCCAGTACTTC; CDR3: CASSFRDFQETQYF